The clone carrying this T cell receptor (beta chain) has more than one count but fewer than ten. Its antigen is still unknown. Amplified regions were TCR beta CDR3 sequences from RNA transcripts. HTBI primers drove first-round RT-PCR of the TCR CDR3. Via MiXCR, TCRdb re-called the multiplex PCR reads, giving one row per CDR3 protein. The sample carries around 570,000 distinct CDR3 sequences, nearly 20% recorded once. This entry comes from a study of T cells in Graves' hyperthyroidism and ophthalmopathy. Trimming removed 5 bases from V and 3 bases from J; junction bases left unmatched: 4. The CDR3 sequence is 14 residues long. Study conclusions and caveats: Most thyroid-expanded clonotypes above 0.001 were also found in blood.

The chain recombines TRBV12-3 or TRBV12-4 with TRBJ1-5, with 7 bases matching TRBD1. Sequenced sample: blood. The sequence derives from a man aged 35-49 years with Graves' ophthalmopathy. The CDR3 region has the DNA TGTGCCAGCAGTCGACAGGGTTTCAATCAGCCCCAGCATTTT. The encoded protein is CASSRQGFNQPQHF.